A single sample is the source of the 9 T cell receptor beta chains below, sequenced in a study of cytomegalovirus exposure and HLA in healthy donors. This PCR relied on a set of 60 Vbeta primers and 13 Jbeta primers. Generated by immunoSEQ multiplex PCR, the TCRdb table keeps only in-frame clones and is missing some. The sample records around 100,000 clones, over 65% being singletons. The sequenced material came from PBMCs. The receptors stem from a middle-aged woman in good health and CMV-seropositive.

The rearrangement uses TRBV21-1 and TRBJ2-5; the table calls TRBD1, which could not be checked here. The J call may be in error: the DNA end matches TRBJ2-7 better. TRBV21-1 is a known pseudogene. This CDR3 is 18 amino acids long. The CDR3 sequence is CASSKGPLMTDLSYEQYF. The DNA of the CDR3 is TGTGCCAGCAGCAAGGGCCCACTAATGACAGACCTTTCCTACGAGCAGTACTTC.

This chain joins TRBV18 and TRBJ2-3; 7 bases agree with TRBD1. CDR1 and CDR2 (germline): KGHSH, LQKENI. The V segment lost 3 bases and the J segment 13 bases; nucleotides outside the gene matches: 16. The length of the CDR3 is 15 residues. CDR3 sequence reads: CASSPMGQTGKGKYF. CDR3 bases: TGTGCCAGCTCACCCATGGGGCAGACAGGGAAAGGGAAGTATTTT.

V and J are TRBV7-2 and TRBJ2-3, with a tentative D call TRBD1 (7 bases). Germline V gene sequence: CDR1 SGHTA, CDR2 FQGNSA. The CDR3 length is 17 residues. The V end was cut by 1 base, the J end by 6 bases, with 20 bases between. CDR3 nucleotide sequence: TGTGCCAGCAGCTTAGAGGCAGGGGGAGCTAGCGATGATACGCAGTATTTT. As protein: CASSLEAGGASDDTQYF.

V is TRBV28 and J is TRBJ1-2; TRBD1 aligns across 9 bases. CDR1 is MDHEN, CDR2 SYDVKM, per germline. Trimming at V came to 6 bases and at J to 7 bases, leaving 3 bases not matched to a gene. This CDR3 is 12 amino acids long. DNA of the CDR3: TGTGCCAGCAGGTTACAGGGGGCTGGCTACACCTTC. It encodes CASRLQGAGYTF.

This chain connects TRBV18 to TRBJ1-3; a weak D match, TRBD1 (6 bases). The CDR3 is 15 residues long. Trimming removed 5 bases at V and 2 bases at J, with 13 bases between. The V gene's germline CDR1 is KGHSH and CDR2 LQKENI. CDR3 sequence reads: CASSGGGHAGNTIYF. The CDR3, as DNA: TGTGCCAGCTCAGGCGGGGGGCACGCTGGAAACACCATATATTTT.

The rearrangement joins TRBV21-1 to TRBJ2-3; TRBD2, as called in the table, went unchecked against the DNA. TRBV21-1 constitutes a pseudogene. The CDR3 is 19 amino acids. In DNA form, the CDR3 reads TGTGCCAGCCGGGCATCTCTAGCGGGAGGGGACAGAGTCACAGATACGCAGTATTTT. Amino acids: CASRASLAGGDRVTDTQYF.

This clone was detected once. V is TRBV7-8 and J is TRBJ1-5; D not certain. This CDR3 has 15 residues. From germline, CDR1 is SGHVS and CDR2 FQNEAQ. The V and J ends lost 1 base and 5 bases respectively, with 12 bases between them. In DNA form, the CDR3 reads TGTGCCAGCAGCTTAGTGACCGGGCGGGATCAGCCCCAGCATTTT. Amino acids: CASSLVTGRDQPQHF.

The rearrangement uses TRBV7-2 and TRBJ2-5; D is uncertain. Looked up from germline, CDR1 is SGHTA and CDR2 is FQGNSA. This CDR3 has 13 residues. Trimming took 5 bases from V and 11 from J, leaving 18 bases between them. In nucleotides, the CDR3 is TGTGCCAGCAGCCCCATTGGAACAGACCGGCAGTACTTC. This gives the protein CASSPIGTDRQYF.

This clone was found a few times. The chain's CDR3 is CASSLTGAGETQYF. The CDR3, as DNA: TGTGCCAGCAGTCTAACAGGGGCCGGAGAGACCCAGTACTTC. The chain joins TRBV7-9 to TRBJ2-5, with 7 bases lining up with TRBD1. Germline V CDR1 and CDR2: SEHNR, FQNEAQ (reference sequence). CDR3 length equals 14 residues. V lost 6 bases, J lost 4 bases, and 8 bases stayed unmatched.